A single T cell receptor beta chain is shown here with its context. Its cognate antigen has yet to be identified. No base quality information exists; no much larger clone differs at one position. The data are from a study of OX40 agonist ivuxolimab in advanced cancers. The study in broad terms: Ivuxolimab, which targeted the costimulatory receptor OX40 (CD134), was an agonistic, fully human IgG2 monoclonal antibody. Partial responses occurred in three dose-escalation patients, of whom one had hepatocellular carcinoma and two had cutaneous melanoma. The dose-escalation cohort was around 84% male with a mean age of about 54 years, ranging from roughly 23 to 79. Patients were allowed to have had prior anti-PD-1, anti-PD-L1 or anti-CTLA-4 therapy, and approximately 41% of the dose-escalation patients had previously received checkpoint inhibitors. The monotherapy dose-escalation portion (N ≈ 52 patients) of the phase I ivuxolimab trial is reported in the paper. Peripheral TCRbeta sequencing aimed to test whether ivuxolimab altered TCR sequence diversity and caused clonal T-cell expansion. Intravenous ivuxolimab was administered to patients every 2 weeks at six dose levels: 0.01, 0.1, 0.3, 1.5, 3 and 10 mg/kg. Among the roughly 52 dose-escalation patients, about 19 had hepatocellular carcinoma, some 15 melanoma, 9 renal cell carcinoma and 9 head and neck cancer.

Patients with a history of autoimmune disease or receiving systemic immunosuppression were excluded from the trial. Peripheral blood for TCR sequencing was drawn from every dose cohort at baseline, at cycle 4 day 1 and at cycle 7 day 1. The samples were drawn from a first-in-human, open-label, multicenter phase I dose-escalation trial of ivuxolimab. The trial enrolled adults with locally advanced or metastatic head and neck squamous cell, hepatocellular, melanoma or renal cell carcinoma. CD4+ and CD8+ T cells were sorted separately from peripheral blood before TCR sequencing. Study-level results and caveats: Low levels of normalized T-cell clonal expansion were also seen in some nonresponding patients. In the 0.1-3.0 mg/kg groups, partial responders had among the lowest normalized peripheral clonal expansion, particularly in CD8+ T cells. Antigen specificity was not determined for the clonally expanded peripheral T cells. Clonal expansion of both CD4+ and CD8+ blood T cells was observed from baseline to week 6 at doses 0.1 to 3.0 mg/kg. After ivuxolimab, more expanded clones were found on average in CD8+ T cells than in CD4+ T cells.

Deletion took 5 bases off V and 2 bases off J, with a span of 9 bases between the germline ends. CDR3 length: 13 amino acids, cysteine to phenylalanine. The DNA shown is the 39-base CDR3, in frame from base 1. Based on the germline V gene (reference sequence), the CDR1 and CDR2 sequences are LNHDA and SQIVND. Genomic DNA was extracted from sorted cells for sequencing of the TCRbeta CDR3 region. The immunoSEQ Assay was used for sequencing of TCRbeta CDR3 regions. Here the immuneACCESS table is served through TCRdb, limited to in-frame sequences with V and J called. Missing clones are a known gap in these copies; in checked studies unresolved V genes cover under half, and the rest lacks a known reason. This sample comprises approximately 45,000 clones, 80% to 90% of them detected only once. Clones ranked in the top ten supply around half of the sample.

This chain joins TRBV19 to TRBJ1-1, with TRBD1 tentatively as D gene (5 bases match). This receptor was obtained from an adult with an advanced solid tumor such as melanoma, head and neck, liver or kidney cancer. The sequencing here drew on CD4+ or CD8+ T cells sorted from blood, taken in a trial of the OX40 agonist ivuxolimab. The CDR3 in this case is CASSVTVNTEAFF. The DNA is TGTGCCAGTAGTGTGACAGTTAACACTGAAGCTTTCTTT.